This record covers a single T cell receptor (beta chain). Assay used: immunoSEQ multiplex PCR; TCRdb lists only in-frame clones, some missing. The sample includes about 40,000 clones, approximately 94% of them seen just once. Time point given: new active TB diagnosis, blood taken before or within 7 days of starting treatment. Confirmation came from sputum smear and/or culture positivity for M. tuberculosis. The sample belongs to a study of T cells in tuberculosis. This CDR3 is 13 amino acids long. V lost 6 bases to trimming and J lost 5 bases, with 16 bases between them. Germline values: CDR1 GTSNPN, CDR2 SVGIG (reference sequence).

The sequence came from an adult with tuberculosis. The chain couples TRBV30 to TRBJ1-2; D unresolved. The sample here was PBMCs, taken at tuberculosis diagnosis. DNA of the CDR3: TGTGCCTGTCAAAATTGGGGAGCTTATGGCTACACCTTC. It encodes CACQNWGAYGYTF.